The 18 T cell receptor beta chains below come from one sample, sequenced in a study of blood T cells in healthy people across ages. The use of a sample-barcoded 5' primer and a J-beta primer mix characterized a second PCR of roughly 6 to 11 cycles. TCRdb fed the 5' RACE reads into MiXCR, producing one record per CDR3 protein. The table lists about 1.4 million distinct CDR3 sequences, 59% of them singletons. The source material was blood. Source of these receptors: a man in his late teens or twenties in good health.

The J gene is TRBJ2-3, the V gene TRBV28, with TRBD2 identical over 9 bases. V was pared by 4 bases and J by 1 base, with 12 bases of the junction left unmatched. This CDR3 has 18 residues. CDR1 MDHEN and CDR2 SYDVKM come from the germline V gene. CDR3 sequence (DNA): TGTGCCAGCAGTTCCCCGCTGATGCGGGAGGGGGGCACAGATACGCAGTATTTT. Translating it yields CASSSPLMREGGTDTQYF.

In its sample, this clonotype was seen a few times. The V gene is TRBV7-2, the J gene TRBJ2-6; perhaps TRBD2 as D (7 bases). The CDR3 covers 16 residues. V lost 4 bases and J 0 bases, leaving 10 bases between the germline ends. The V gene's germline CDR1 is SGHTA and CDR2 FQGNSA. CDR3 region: CASSSGGNSGANVLTF. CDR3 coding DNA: TGTGCCAGCAGCTCGGGGGGCAACTCTGGGGCCAACGTCCTGACTTTC.

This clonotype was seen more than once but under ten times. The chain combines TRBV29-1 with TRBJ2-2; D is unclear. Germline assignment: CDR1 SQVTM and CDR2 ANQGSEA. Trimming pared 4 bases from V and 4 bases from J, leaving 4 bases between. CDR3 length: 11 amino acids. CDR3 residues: CSVGLTGELFF. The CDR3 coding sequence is TGCAGCGTTGGACTCACCGGGGAGCTGTTTTTT.

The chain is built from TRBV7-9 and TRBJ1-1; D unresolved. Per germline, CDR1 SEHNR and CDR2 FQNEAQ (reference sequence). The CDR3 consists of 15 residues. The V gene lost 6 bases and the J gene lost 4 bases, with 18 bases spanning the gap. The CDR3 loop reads CASSPYGLRFTEAFF. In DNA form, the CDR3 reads TGTGCCAGCAGTCCCTACGGGCTTCGATTCACTGAAGCTTTCTTT.

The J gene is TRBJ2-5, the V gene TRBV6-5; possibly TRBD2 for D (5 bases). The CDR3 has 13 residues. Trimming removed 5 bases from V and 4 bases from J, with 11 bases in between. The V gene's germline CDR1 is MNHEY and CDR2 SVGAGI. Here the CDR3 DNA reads TGTGCCAGCAGTGACCCCCGGGGAGAGACCCAGTACTTC. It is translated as CASSDPRGETQYF.

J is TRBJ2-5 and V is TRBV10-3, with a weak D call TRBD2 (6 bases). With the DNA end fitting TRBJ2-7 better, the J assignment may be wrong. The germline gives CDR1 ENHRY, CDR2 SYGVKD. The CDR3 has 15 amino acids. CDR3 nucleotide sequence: TGTGCCATCAGTGAGGAGGGAGGACCGTCCTACGAGCAGTACTTC. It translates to CAISEEGGPSYEQYF.

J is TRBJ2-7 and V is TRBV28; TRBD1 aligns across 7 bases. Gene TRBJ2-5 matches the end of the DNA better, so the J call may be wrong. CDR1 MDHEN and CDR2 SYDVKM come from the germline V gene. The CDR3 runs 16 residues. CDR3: CASSLSPKGADETQYF. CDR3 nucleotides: TGTGCCAGCAGTTTGTCCCCGAAGGGGGCGGATGAGACCCAGTACTTC.

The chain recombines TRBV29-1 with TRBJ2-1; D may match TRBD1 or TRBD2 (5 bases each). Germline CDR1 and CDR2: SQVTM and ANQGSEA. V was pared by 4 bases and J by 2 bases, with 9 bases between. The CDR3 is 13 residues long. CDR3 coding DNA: TGCAGCGTTGCCGGGGACGCCTACAATGAGCAGTTCTTC. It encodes CSVAGDAYNEQFF.

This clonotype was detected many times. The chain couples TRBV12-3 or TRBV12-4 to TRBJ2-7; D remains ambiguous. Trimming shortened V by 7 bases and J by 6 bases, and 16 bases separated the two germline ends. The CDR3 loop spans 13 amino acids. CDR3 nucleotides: TGTGCCAGCACTGACCTTCGGTGGGGCGAGCAGTACTTC. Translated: CASTDLRWGEQYF.

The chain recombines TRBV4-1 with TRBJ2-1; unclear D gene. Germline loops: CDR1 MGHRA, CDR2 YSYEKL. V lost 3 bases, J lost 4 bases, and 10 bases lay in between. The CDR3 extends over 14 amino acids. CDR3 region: CASSQPGVYNEQFF. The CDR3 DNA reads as TGCGCCAGCAGCCAGCCTGGAGTTTACAATGAGCAGTTCTTC.

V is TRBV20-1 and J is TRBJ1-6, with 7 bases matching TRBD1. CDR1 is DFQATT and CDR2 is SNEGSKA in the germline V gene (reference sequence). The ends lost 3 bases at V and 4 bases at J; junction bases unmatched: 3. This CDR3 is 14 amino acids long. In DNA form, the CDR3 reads TGCAGTGCTAGCGGGACAGCGTATAATTCACCCCTCCACTTT. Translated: CSASGTAYNSPLHF.

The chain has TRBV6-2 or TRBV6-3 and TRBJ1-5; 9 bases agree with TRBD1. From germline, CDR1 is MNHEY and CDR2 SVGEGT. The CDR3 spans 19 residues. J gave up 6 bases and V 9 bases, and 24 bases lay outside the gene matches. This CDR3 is CARTPRTGVTTEGVQPQHF. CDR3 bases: TGTGCCAGAACCCCCAGGACAGGGGTAACGACCGAGGGGGTTCAGCCCCAGCATTTT.

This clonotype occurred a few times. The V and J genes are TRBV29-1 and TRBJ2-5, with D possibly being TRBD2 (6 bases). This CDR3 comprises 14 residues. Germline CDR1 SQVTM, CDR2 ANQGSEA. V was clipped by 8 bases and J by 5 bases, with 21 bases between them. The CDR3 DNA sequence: TGCAGCCTGGGGGGAAAGGCTAGCATCGAGACCCAGTACTTC. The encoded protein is CSLGGKASIETQYF.

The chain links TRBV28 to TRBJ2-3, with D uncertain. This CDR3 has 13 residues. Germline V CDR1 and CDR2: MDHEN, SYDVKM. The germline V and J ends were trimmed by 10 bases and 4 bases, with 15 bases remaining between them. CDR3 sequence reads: CATNTPTPDTQYF. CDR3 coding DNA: TGTGCCACCAACACCCCTACCCCAGATACGCAGTATTTT.

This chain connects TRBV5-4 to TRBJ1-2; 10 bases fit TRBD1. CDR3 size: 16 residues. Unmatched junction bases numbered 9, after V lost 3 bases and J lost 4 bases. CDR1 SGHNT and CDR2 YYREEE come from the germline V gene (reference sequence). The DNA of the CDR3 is TGTGCCAGCAGCTCTCCGATTGGGACAGGGGCCTATGGCTACACCTTC. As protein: CASSSPIGTGAYGYTF.

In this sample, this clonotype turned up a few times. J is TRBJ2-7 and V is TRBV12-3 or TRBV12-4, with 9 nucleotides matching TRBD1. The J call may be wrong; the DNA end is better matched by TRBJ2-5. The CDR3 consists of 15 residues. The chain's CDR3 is CASSLGTGSLETQYF. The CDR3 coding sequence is TGTGCCAGCAGTTTGGGGACAGGGTCACTAGAGACCCAGTACTTC.

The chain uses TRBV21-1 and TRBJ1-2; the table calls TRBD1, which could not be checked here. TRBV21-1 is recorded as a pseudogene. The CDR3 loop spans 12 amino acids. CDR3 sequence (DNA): TGTGCCAGCAGCAAAGCTTTGGGGGGACACACCTTC. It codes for CASSKALGGHTF.

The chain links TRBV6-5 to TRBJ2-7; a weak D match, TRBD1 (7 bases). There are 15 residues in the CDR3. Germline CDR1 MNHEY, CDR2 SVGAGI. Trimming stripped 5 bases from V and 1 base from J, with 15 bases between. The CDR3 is CASSRGTEESYEQYF. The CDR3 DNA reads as TGTGCCAGCAGTCGCGGGACAGAGGAATCCTACGAGCAGTACTTC.